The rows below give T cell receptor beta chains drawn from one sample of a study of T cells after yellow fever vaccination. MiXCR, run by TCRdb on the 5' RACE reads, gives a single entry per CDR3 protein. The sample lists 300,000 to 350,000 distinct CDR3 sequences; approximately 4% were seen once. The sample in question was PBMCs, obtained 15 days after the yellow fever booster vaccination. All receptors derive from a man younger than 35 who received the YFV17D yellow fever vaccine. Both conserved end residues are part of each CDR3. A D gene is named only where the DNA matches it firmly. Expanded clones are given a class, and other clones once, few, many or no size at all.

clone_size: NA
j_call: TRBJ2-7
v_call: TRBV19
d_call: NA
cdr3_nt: TGTGCCAGTAGTATAGGGGGACTCCAATACGAGCAGTACTTC
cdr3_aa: CASSIGGLQYEQYF

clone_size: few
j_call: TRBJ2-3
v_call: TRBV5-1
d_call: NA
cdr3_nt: TGCGCCAGCAGCTTGACACCGCCCGGTACGCAGTATTTT
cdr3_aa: CASSLTPPGTQYF

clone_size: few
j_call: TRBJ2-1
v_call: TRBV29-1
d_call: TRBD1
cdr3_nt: TGCAGCGTCGACAGGGAAGGGAACAATGAGCAGTTCTTC
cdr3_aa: CSVDREGNNEQFF

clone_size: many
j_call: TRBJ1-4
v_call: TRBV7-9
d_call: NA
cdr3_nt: TGTGCCAGCAGCAGACGCGACGGGTCTAATGAAAAACTGTTTTTT
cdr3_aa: CASSRRDGSNEKLFF

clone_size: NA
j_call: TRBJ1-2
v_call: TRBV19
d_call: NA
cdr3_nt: TGTGCCAGTAGTCCACAGAACTATGGCTACACCTTC
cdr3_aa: CASSPQNYGYTF

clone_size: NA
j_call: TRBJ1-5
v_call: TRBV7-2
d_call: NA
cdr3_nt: TGTGCCAGCAGCTTAGGGGTACGGGATCGGGGGCATTTT
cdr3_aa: CASSLGVRDRGHF

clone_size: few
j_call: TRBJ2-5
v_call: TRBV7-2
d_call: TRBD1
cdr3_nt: TGTGCCAGCAGCCCGGATAGACAGGGGAGGACCCAGTACTTC
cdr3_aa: CASSPDRQGRTQYF

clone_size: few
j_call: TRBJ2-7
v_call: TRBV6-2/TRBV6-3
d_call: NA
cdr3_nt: TGTGCCAGCAGCTACTCGGACTCGAATTTCGACGAGCAGTACTTC
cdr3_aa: CASSYSDSNFDEQYF

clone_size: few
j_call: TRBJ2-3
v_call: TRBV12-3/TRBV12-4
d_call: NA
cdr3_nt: TGTGCCAGCATCTGGGGGGAGGAGGCAGATACGCAGTATTTT
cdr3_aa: CASIWGEEADTQYF

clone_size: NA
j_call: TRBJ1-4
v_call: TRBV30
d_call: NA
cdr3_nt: TGTGCCTGGAGTGCCGGACAGACTCCTACGGAAAAACTGTTTTTT
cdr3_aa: CAWSAGQTPTEKLFF

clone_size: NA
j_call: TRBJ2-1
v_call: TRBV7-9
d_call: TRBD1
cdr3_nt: TGTGCCAGCAGCCGCAGGGGGGAGCAGTTCTTC
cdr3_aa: CASSRRGEQFF

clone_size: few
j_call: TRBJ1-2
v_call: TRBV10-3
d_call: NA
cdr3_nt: TGTGCCTTAGGGTCCGGGTACAACTATGGCTACACCTTC
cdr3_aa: CALGSGYNYGYTF

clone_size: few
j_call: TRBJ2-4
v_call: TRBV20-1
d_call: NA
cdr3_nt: TGCAGTGCTAGAGATCACGGGGCCCCGGCGGACATTCAGTACTTC
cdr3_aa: CSARDHGAPADIQYF

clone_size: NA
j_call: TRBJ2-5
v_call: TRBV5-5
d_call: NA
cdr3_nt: TGTGCCAGCATCCCCCGAAGAAGTGAAGAGACCCAGTACTTC
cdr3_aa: CASIPRRSEETQYF

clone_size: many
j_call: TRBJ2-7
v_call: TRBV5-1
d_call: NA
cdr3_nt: TGCGCCAGCAGCAGGTGGGACCACGCTACGATCGAGCAGTACTTC
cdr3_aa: CASSRWDHATIEQYF

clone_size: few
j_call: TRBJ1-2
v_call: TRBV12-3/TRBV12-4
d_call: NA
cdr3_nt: TGTGCCAGCCGCCTGGGGCAGGGAGACGGCTACACCTTC
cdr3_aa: CASRLGQGDGYTF

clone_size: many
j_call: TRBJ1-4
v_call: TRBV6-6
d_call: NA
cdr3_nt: TGTGCCAGCAGCGATGGGGGGGCGCTTCGGACTGAAAAACTGTTTTTT
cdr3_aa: CASSDGGALRTEKLFF

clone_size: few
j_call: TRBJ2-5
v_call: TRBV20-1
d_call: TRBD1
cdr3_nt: TGCAGTGCCATCCCGGGACAGGGGGTGAAGACCCAGTACTTC
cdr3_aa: CSAIPGQGVKTQYF

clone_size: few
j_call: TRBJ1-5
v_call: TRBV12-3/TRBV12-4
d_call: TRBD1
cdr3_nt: TGTGCCAGCGGACAGGGGCGCAATCAGCCCCAGCATTTT
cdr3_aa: CASGQGRNQPQHF

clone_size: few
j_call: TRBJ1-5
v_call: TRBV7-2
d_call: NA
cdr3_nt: TGTGCCAGCAGCTTACGGGGGAACGAGCCCCAGCATTTT
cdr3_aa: CASSLRGNEPQHF

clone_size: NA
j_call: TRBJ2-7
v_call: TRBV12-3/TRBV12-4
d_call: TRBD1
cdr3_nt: TGTGCCAGCCGGGGGACAGGGTCGTTACACGAGCAGTACTTC
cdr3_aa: CASRGTGSLHEQYF